The rows below give T cell receptor beta chains drawn from one sample of a study of CD8+ T cells in alopecia areata. Clones were sequenced by immunoSEQ multiplex PCR, and TCRdb holds only the in-frame ones, with some missing. This table holds roughly 150,000 clones, approximately 45% found once. The source material was CD4+ T cells sorted from blood. The receptor source for this set is a human donor with alopecia areata. CDR3s include the opening cysteine and the closing phenylalanine or tryptophan. Each record gives: J gene, V gene, clone size, D gene, CDR3 DNA, CDR3 protein. The D gene is left open where the match is weak. Size tells how often a clone was seen (once, few, many) or the class of an expanded clone, and some rows leave it out.

j_gene: TRBJ2-7; v_gene: TRBV29-1; abundance: once; d_gene: TRBD1; CDR3nt: TGCAGCGTTGGTAGGGACAGGGGGCTATACGAGCAGTACTTC; CDR3aa: CSVGRDRGLYEQYF
j_gene: TRBJ2-7; v_gene: TRBV19; abundance: NA; d_gene: NA; CDR3nt: TGTGCCAGTAGTCCCGCCGCCCCCTACGAGCAGTACTTC; CDR3aa: CASSPAAPYEQYF
j_gene: TRBJ2-3; v_gene: TRBV5-1; abundance: NA; d_gene: NA; CDR3nt: TGCGCCAGCACCGAGCGAGGGCGCAGTACGCAGTATTTT; CDR3aa: CASTERGRSTQYF
j_gene: TRBJ2-6; v_gene: TRBV9; abundance: few; d_gene: TRBD2; CDR3nt: TGTGCCAGCAGCGTTAGCGGGAGTGGATCTGGGGCCAACGTCCTGACTTTC; CDR3aa: CASSVSGSGSGANVLTF
j_gene: TRBJ2-6; v_gene: TRBV2; abundance: NA; d_gene: NA; CDR3nt: TGTGCCAGCAGTGAAACCTCTGGGGCCAACGTCCTGACTTTC; CDR3aa: CASSETSGANVLTF
j_gene: TRBJ2-7; v_gene: TRBV18; abundance: NA; d_gene: NA; CDR3nt: TGTGCCAGCTCACCGATGGACAGCTCCTACGAGCAGTACTTC; CDR3aa: CASSPMDSSYEQYF
j_gene: TRBJ2-7; v_gene: TRBV30; abundance: NA; d_gene: NA; CDR3nt: TGTGCCTGGAGTGTCCCTCGGTTGGATCACTACGAGCAGTACTTC; CDR3aa: CAWSVPRLDHYEQYF
j_gene: TRBJ2-5; v_gene: TRBV27; abundance: NA; d_gene: TRBD2; CDR3nt: TGTGCCAGCAGTACTAAAACTGGGACTAGCGGGTATGAGACCCAGTACTTC; CDR3aa: CASSTKTGTSGYETQYF
j_gene: TRBJ2-3; v_gene: TRBV6-5; abundance: NA; d_gene: TRBD2; CDR3nt: TGTGCCAGCAGTTTGAGACTAGCATCGGATACGCAGTATTTT; CDR3aa: CASSLRLASDTQYF
j_gene: TRBJ2-5; v_gene: TRBV2; abundance: few; d_gene: TRBD2; CDR3nt: TGTGCCAGCCGTCTACAACTAGCGGAAGAGACCCAGTACTTC; CDR3aa: CASRLQLAEETQYF
j_gene: TRBJ2-1; v_gene: TRBV6-5; abundance: once; d_gene: NA; CDR3nt: TGTGCCAGCAGCTCCCAGGGGCCCGTCTACAATGAGCAGTTCTTC; CDR3aa: CASSSQGPVYNEQFF
j_gene: TRBJ2-5; v_gene: TRBV29-1; abundance: NA; d_gene: NA; CDR3nt: TGCAGCGCCGACCGGGGCATTAGCACCCCAGAGACCCAGTACTTC; CDR3aa: CSADRGISTPETQYF
j_gene: TRBJ2-3; v_gene: TRBV2; abundance: NA; d_gene: NA; CDR3nt: TGTGCCAGCAATCCGACTAGTCGCCTGCAAGATACGCAGTATTTT; CDR3aa: CASNPTSRLQDTQYF
j_gene: TRBJ2-3; v_gene: TRBV7-3; abundance: NA; d_gene: NA; CDR3nt: TGTGCCAGCAGCGACGCGGCTAGCACAGATACGCAGTATTTT; CDR3aa: CASSDAASTDTQYF
j_gene: TRBJ2-7; v_gene: TRBV7-9; abundance: NA; d_gene: NA; CDR3nt: TGTGCCAGCAGCTCGGTCCGTGGGACTTCTCCCTACGAGCAGTACTTC; CDR3aa: CASSSVRGTSPYEQYF
j_gene: TRBJ2-5; v_gene: TRBV5-1; abundance: few; d_gene: TRBD2; CDR3nt: TGCGCCAGCAGAATCGGACTAGCGGGAGAGACCCAGTACTTC; CDR3aa: CASRIGLAGETQYF
j_gene: TRBJ1-1; v_gene: TRBV11-2; abundance: many; d_gene: NA; CDR3nt: TGTGCCAGCAGCTTAGATGGGCAAATTTGGGGCACTGAAGCTTTCTTT; CDR3aa: CASSLDGQIWGTEAFF
j_gene: TRBJ2-1; v_gene: TRBV28; abundance: few; d_gene: TRBD1; CDR3nt: TGTGCCACCAAAGTTGGGGACAGGGGTTGGAATGAGCAGTTCTTC; CDR3aa: CATKVGDRGWNEQFF
j_gene: TRBJ1-1; v_gene: TRBV29-1; abundance: NA; d_gene: NA; CDR3nt: TGCAGCGTTTCTTGGACCGCAAATTCGAACACTGAAGCTTTCTTT; CDR3aa: CSVSWTANSNTEAFF
j_gene: TRBJ2-3; v_gene: TRBV9; abundance: NA; d_gene: NA; CDR3nt: TGTGCCAGCAGCGTCTCCCCTCGACGATCAGATACGCAGTATTTT; CDR3aa: CASSVSPRRSDTQYF
j_gene: TRBJ2-2; v_gene: TRBV19; abundance: few; d_gene: NA; CDR3nt: TGTGCCAGTACTCAGACGGCGAACACCGGGGAGCTGTTTTTT; CDR3aa: CASTQTANTGELFF
j_gene: TRBJ2-6; v_gene: TRBV28; abundance: NA; d_gene: NA; CDR3nt: TGTGCCAGCAACGGACCCTCAGCTGGGGCCAACGTCCTGACTTTC; CDR3aa: CASNGPSAGANVLTF
j_gene: TRBJ1-2; v_gene: TRBV30; abundance: NA; d_gene: NA; CDR3nt: TGTGCCTGGAGTGGGACGGAAAACTATGGCTACACCTTC; CDR3aa: CAWSGTENYGYTF
j_gene: TRBJ2-1; v_gene: TRBV5-1; abundance: few; d_gene: NA; CDR3nt: TGCGCCAGCAGCTTGGCCCGTCTACTAGTCTATGAGCAGTTCTTC; CDR3aa: CASSLARLLVYEQFF
j_gene: TRBJ1-1; v_gene: TRBV20-1; abundance: NA; d_gene: NA; CDR3nt: TGCAGTGCTGGCGCGTGGACTGAAGCTTTCTTT; CDR3aa: CSAGAWTEAFF
j_gene: TRBJ1-5; v_gene: TRBV30; abundance: NA; d_gene: NA; CDR3nt: TGTGCCTGGAAGCAGGGGAGCAATCAGCCCCAGCATTTT; CDR3aa: CAWKQGSNQPQHF
j_gene: TRBJ2-7; v_gene: TRBV19; abundance: NA; d_gene: TRBD1; CDR3nt: TGTGCCAGTAGTAGGGCGACAGGGACCAGAACCTACGAGCAGTACTTC; CDR3aa: CASSRATGTRTYEQYF
j_gene: TRBJ2-3; v_gene: TRBV10-3; abundance: NA; d_gene: NA; CDR3nt: TGTGCCAGCGAGGACAGTAGCACAGATACGCAGTATTTT; CDR3aa: CASEDSSTDTQYF
j_gene: TRBJ2-5; v_gene: TRBV28; abundance: NA; d_gene: TRBD2; CDR3nt: TGTGCCAGCACCCCCAGCAGGGGTCGGGAGGGAGAGACCCAGTACTTC; CDR3aa: CASTPSRGREGETQYF
j_gene: TRBJ2-3; v_gene: TRBV15; abundance: NA; d_gene: NA; CDR3nt: TGTGCCACCAGCAGGCCGGGAGAAGGCACAGATACGCAGTATTTT; CDR3aa: CATSRPGEGTDTQYF
j_gene: TRBJ2-3; v_gene: TRBV19; abundance: few; d_gene: NA; CDR3nt: TGTGCCAGTAGTGGCCGGGTAACAGATACGCAGTATTTT; CDR3aa: CASSGRVTDTQYF
j_gene: TRBJ2-5; v_gene: TRBV7-2; abundance: NA; d_gene: NA; CDR3nt: TGTGCCAGCAGGCATTACCTCCAAGAGACCCAGTACTTC; CDR3aa: CASRHYLQETQYF
j_gene: TRBJ2-3; v_gene: TRBV6-5; abundance: NA; d_gene: NA; CDR3nt: TGTGCCAGCAGTTACCGCCGGACAGTCACAGATACGCAGTATTTT; CDR3aa: CASSYRRTVTDTQYF
j_gene: TRBJ1-4; v_gene: TRBV29-1; abundance: NA; d_gene: TRBD1; CDR3nt: TGCAGCGTTGGGTCCGCGACAGGGGGAGAAAAACTGTTTTTT; CDR3aa: CSVGSATGGEKLFF
j_gene: TRBJ2-1; v_gene: TRBV6-8; abundance: NA; d_gene: NA; CDR3nt: TGTGCCAGCAGTCTCAGCACCGCCTATTGCAAATACAATGAGCAGTTCTTC; CDR3aa: CASSLSTAYCKYNEQFF